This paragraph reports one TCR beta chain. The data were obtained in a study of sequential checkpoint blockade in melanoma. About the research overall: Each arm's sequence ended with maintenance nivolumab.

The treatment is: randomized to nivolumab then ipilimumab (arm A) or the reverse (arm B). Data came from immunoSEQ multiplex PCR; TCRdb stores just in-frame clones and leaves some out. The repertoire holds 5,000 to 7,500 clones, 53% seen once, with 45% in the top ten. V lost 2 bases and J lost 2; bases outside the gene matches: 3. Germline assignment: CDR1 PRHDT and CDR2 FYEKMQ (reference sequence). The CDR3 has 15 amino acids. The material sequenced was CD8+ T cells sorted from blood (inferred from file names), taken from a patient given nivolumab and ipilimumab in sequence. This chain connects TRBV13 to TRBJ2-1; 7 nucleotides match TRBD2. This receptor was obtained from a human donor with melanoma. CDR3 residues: CASSLLAATYNEQFF. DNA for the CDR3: TGTGCCAGCAGCTTACTAGCGGCCACCTACAATGAGCAGTTCTTC.